Sequencing of this T cell receptor beta chain was carried out in a study of somatic mutations in cytotoxic T cells in rheumatoid arthritis. About this clone: Its matching antigen is unknown.

Germline V lookup: CDR1 MNHNS, CDR2 SASEGT. The CDR3 is 17 amino acids. Trimming shortened V by 2 bases and J by 3 bases, and 19 bases separated the two germline ends. Sequencing was performed with immunoSEQ multiplex PCR; in TCRdb, only in-frame clones are kept and a portion is missing. The table lists some 1,500 clones, over 60% of them singletons. General study results and limits: Patients with rheumatoid arthritis did not differ significantly from age-matched healthy controls in CD8+ T-cell clonality. Unlike healthy controls, rheumatoid arthritis patients had CD8+ clonality that increased with age. A single CD8+ clone exceeded 20% of CD8+ cells in about an eighth of the roughly 65 patients. Just what the expanded CD8+ clones targeted, in terms of antigens, remained unknown.

Sequences were obtained from CD8+ T cells sorted from blood. The receptor was derived from an adult with rheumatoid arthritis. The chain combines TRBV6-1 with TRBJ1-2; D is uncertain. CDR3 loop: CASSEPGEVVVDYGYTF. The DNA of the CDR3 is TGTGCCAGCAGTGAACCCGGCGAGGTTGTAGTCGACTATGGCTACACCTTC.